This entry lists 14 T cell receptor beta chains sequenced from one sample in a study of cytomegalovirus exposure and HLA in healthy donors. With 60 Vbeta and 13 Jbeta primers, the PCR was carried out. The method was immunoSEQ multiplex PCR; TCRdb's version includes in-frame clones alone and lacks a portion of them. The sample carries over 150,000 clones, roughly 86% recorded once. Sequencing used PBMCs. The receptors were sampled from a girl aged 10-17 years in good health and CMV-seropositive.

V gene TRBV18 combines with J gene TRBJ1-1; D gene unclear. CDR1 and CDR2 (germline): KGHSH, LQKENI. Trimming shortened V by 6 bases and J by 4 bases, and 12 bases separated the two germline ends. This CDR3 comprises 13 residues. The CDR3 DNA follows: TGTGCCAGCTCCCTAAGTTTGAGCACTGAAGCTTTCTTT. It specifies CASSLSLSTEAFF.

This clone was found a few times. V and J are TRBV18 and TRBJ1-1; the D gene is possibly TRBD1 (6 bases). Trimming cost V 3 bases and J 7 bases, with 18 bases left between them. Germline CDR1 is KGHSH and CDR2 is LQKENI. This CDR3 region has 15 residues. CDR3 in amino acids: CASSPPWGQGLEAFF. The CDR3 DNA is TGTGCCAGCTCACCTCCCTGGGGACAAGGGCTTGAAGCTTTCTTT. Full variable domain (rest looked up from reference TRBV18 and TRBJ1-1): NAGVMQNPRHLVRRRGQEARLRCSPMKGHSHVYWYRQLPEEGLKFMVYLQKENIIDESGMPKERFSAEFPKEGPSILRIQQVVRGDSAAYFCASSPPWGQGLEAFFGQGTRLTVV.

This clone was counted a few times. The chain has TRBV6-6 and TRBJ1-4; D perhaps matches TRBD1 (6 bases). The germline V gene has CDR1 MNHNY and CDR2 SVGAGI (reference sequence). V shed 10 bases and J shed 4 bases, with 13 bases lying between them. The CDR3 spans 13 residues. CDR3 sequence: CATRDRSNEKLFF. The CDR3 region has the DNA TGTGCCACCCGAGACAGGAGTAATGAAAAACTGTTTTTT.

This chain joins TRBV28 and TRBJ2-3; the D is unclear. Germline V gene data show CDR1 as MDHEN and CDR2 as SYDVKM. V lost 6 bases and J 7 bases, leaving 11 bases between the germline ends. The CDR3 has 12 amino acids. CDR3 amino acids: CASSIIRNTQYF. DNA of the CDR3: TGTGCCAGCAGCATTATTAGAAATACGCAGTATTTT.

The gene calls are TRBV29-1 and TRBJ2-7; 12 bases are shared with TRBD1. This CDR3 region has 13 residues. The ends lost 8 bases at V and 5 bases at J; junction bases unmatched: 7. Germline V CDR1 and CDR2: SQVTM, ANQGSEA. CDR3 loop: CSCLGTGGDEQYF. In DNA, the CDR3 is TGCAGCTGCCTGGGGACAGGGGGCGACGAGCAGTACTTC.

V usage is TRBV27 and J usage is TRBJ1-1; 9 bases are shared with TRBD1. Trimming took 3 bases from V and 3 from J; bases not matched to a gene: 20. This CDR3 is 20 amino acids long. Germline V gives CDR1 MNHEY, CDR2 SMNVEV (reference sequence). The DNA for the CDR3 is TGTGCCAGCAGTTTGCGGGCTCGGGACAGGGTATCAAATCGGGACACTGAAGCTTTCTTT. Translated, it gives CASSLRARDRVSNRDTEAFF.

V and J are TRBV4-1 and TRBJ1-1; TRBD1 matches 7 bases. Germline CDR1 and CDR2: MGHRA and YSYEKL. This CDR3 comprises 15 residues. The V gene end was trimmed by 4 bases and the J gene end by 5 bases; junction bases not matched to a gene: 10. CDR3 in amino acids: CASSPRDRARTEAFF. The CDR3, as DNA: TGCGCCAGCAGCCCACGAGACAGGGCCAGAACTGAAGCTTTCTTT.

This chain connects TRBV11-2 to TRBJ1-2; perhaps TRBD1 as D (5 bases). Per germline, CDR1 SGHAT and CDR2 FQNNGV. The CDR3 extends over 16 amino acids. V was clipped by 5 bases and J by 0 bases, with 16 bases between them. The CDR3 loop is CASSRSSGIANYGYTF. The CDR3 coding sequence is TGTGCCAGCAGCCGGTCGTCAGGGATCGCTAACTATGGCTACACCTTC.

The CDR3 DNA follows: TGTGCCAGCAGTCCCCGGGGTGAGCAGTTCTTC. This translates into CASSPRGEQFF. This chain uses TRBV2 with TRBJ2-1; D is perhaps TRBD2 (5 bases). In germline, CDR1 is SNHLY, CDR2 FYNNEI. Deletions cut 5 bases from V and 9 bases from J, with 8 bases between. This CDR3 contains 11 residues.

This clone has only one observation. J is TRBJ1-3 and V is TRBV4-1; D possibly corresponds to TRBD1 (5 bases). Trimming pared 6 bases from V and 0 bases from J, leaving 15 bases between. The CDR3 sequence is 16 residues long. Germline CDR1 MGHRA, CDR2 YSYEKL. This chain's CDR3 is CASRPSNTGSGNTIYF. CDR3 nucleotides: TGCGCCAGCAGACCTTCCAATACAGGCTCTGGAAACACCATATATTTT.

This sequence joins TRBV19 and TRBJ1-1; D might be TRBD1 (5 bases). Germline CDR1 is LNHDA and CDR2 is SQIVND (reference sequence). The CDR3 covers 11 residues. Trimming stripped 5 bases from V and 7 bases from J, with 8 bases between. The CDR3 sequence is CASSGQGEAFF. CDR3 bases: TGTGCCAGTAGTGGCCAGGGTGAAGCTTTCTTT. Drawing the rest from reference TRBV19 and TRBJ1-1, the complete variable domain is DGGITQSPKYLFRKEGQNVTLSCEQNLNHDAMYWYRQDPGQGLRLIYYSQIVNDFQKGDIAEGYSVSREKKESFPLTVTSAQKNPTAFYLCASSGQGEAFFGQGTRLTVV.

This clone came up a few times. The J gene is TRBJ1-1, the V gene TRBV7-9, with D possibly matching TRBD1 (5 bases). The V gene lost 2 bases and the J gene lost 5 bases, with 15 bases spanning the gap. The CDR3 extends over 15 amino acids. Germline lookup yields CDR1 SEHNR and CDR2 FQNEAQ (reference sequence). Here the CDR3 DNA reads TGTGCCAGCAGCTTATTCGCGGGGGAAGGGACTGAAGCTTTCTTT. Residues: CASSLFAGEGTEAFF.

This chain links TRBV7-9 with TRBJ1-3; D possibly corresponds to TRBD1 (5 bases). Germline V lookup: CDR1 SEHNR, CDR2 FQNEAQ (reference sequence). This CDR3 is 15 amino acids long. Trimming took 2 bases from V and 8 from J, leaving 16 bases between them. CDR3 in amino acids: CASSLRRQRGDTIYF. The CDR3 DNA sequence: TGTGCCAGCAGCTTAAGGAGACAACGGGGGGACACCATATATTTT.

In the case of this clone: Germline is not matched at one junction end, which may reflect a read error. The genes are TRBV7-7 and TRBJ2-7; TRBD2 matches at 16 bases. The CDR3 length is 16 residues. The germline V gene encodes CDR1 SSHAT and CDR2 FNYEAQ (reference sequence). The CDR3 here is CASSPGLAGGPYEQYF. Written as DNA, the CDR3 is TGTGCTAGCAGCCCGGGACTAGCGGGGGGGCCGTACGAGCAGTACTTC.